This T cell receptor beta chain appears in the sequencing data of a study of CXCR3-negative and CXCR3-positive naive CD8 T cells. For the study at large: The total count of TRB reads reached about 135 million, and each library contributed about 1.5 +/- 0.3 million. Overall study findings and caveats: Both naive subsets showed comparably high diversity, and memory CD8+ cells showed much lower diversity. Memory, not naive, CXCR3-negative and CXCR3-positive cells differed in TRBV-TRBJ usage. Naive cells with CXCR3 showed TRB CDR3s that were more hydrophobic than those in CXCR3-negative naive cells. CXCR3 expression partially decreased after cryopreservation; most assays used fresh PBMCs.

Germline V gene data show CDR1 as SGHVS and CDR2 as FNYEAQ. The CDR3 is 14 residues long. Through 5' RACE with UMI labels, the TRB cDNA libraries were prepared. TCRdb reprocessed the 5' RACE reads and keeps a single row for each CDR3 protein, giving no DNA. Listed are approximately 88,000 distinct CDR3 sequences; around 0.51% falls within the top ten. A word on this clonotype: Its target is unknown.

The rearrangement uses TRBV7-6 and TRBJ2-5. This sequence originates from a human donor in good health. Some clones in this sample may be carry-over from other donors' samples. Sequencing used naive CXCR3+ CD8+ T cells from blood. Subset specified: CD45RO-CCR7+CD27+CD95- naive CD8+ T cells expressing CXCR3 (TNR3+). CDR3 region: CASSLGTTQETQYF.